This T cell receptor beta chain was recorded in a study of siplizumab effects on memory and regulatory T cells. Overall study findings and caveats: Unstimulated subsets contained matches for only a minor fraction of alloreactive clones.

The V gene's germline CDR1 is MNHNY and CDR2 SVGAGI (reference sequence). V lost 2 bases and J lost 6, with 8 bases in between. The CDR3 contains 13 residues. For this clone: Its antigen is not known.

Assays examined about 10^5 TCR templates per sample. The assay was immunoSEQ multiplex PCR, and TCRdb's table has in-frame clones only and misses some. This table has over 55,000 clones, 75% to 90% appearing once. V gene TRBV6-6 combines with J gene TRBJ1-3, with D possibly matching TRBD1 (6 bases). This receptor was obtained from a human donor in good health. Sequenced input: memory CD4+ T cells sorted from blood. CDR3 loop: CASSYNRANTIYF. The CDR3 nucleotides read TGTGCCAGCAGTTACAACAGGGCAAACACCATATATTTT.